Here is one TCR beta chain with its context. Cells designated naive CD8 were CD45RO-negative and were positively selected for CCR7, with terminally differentiated effector memory CD45RA+ cells excluded. This CDR3 is 15 amino acids long. Per the germline V gene, CDR1 is MNHEY and CDR2 is SMNVEV (reference sequence). The V end was cut by 7 bases, the J end by 3 bases, with 17 bases between. The data were taken from a study of shared clonotypes between healthy human individuals. Assay execution took place at the deep level. Genomic DNA per cell subset filled all wells of several immunoSEQ plates. Method: immunoSEQ multiplex PCR; TCRdb's copy keeps in-frame clones and lacks some. The table records around 620,000 clones, about 95% of them present only once.

This rearrangement joins TRBV27 to TRBJ2-3; tentative D call: TRBD1 (5 bases). The source is a young woman in good health. The sample taken for sequencing was naive CD8+ T cells sorted from blood. DNA for the CDR3: TGTGCCAGCACCGAAGGACACCTTGGAACAGATACGCAGTATTTT. Its protein product is CASTEGHLGTDTQYF.